This T cell receptor delta chain was recovered during a study of γδ T cells in repeated Plasmodium falciparum infection. About the research overall: Donors were malaria-exposed Malian children or age- and gender-matched Australian children. Sampling occurred at baseline, pre-infection for selected infections, and 21 days post-infection. Study-wide results and caveats: Vgamma9/Vdelta2+ repertoires stayed stably polyclonal over time and infection.

Gammadelta T cells were flow-sorted from PBMC into Vgamma9/Vdelta2+ and Vdelta2-negative populations for bulk analysis. Of note for this clone: Its matching antigen is unknown. TCRdb pairs this DNA with a much larger clone's protein that differs at residue 12, likely a read error; the protein shown was translated from the DNA.

TRG and TRD sequences were obtained from every sorted gammadelta sample. TCRdb applied CATT to the multiplex PCR reads for clone calling. The table includes around 50,000 delta-chain clones, about 1.6% detected once. Looked up from germline, CDR1 is TSWWSYY and CDR2 is QGS. This CDR3 is built from 25 residues. The junction had 28 bases not matched to a gene; V was cut back by 1 base and J by 1 base. Sequencing was performed on gamma-delta T cells from blood. The clonotype was recovered from a pool of human donors (malaria-infected and uninfected, not separated). The J gene is TRDJ1, the V gene TRDV1; TRDD3 matches at 12 bases. TCRdb lists no J gene, so it was determined here by aligning the DNA to germline. The DNA of the CDR3 is TGTGCTCTTGGGGAACAGGGCAATCCTACGAACGAAGTCTGGGGGATACGATGGCCCACCGATAAACTCATCTTT. Amino acid sequence: CALGEQGNPTNEVWGIRWPTDKLIF.